This T cell receptor (beta chain) was obtained from a study of blood T cell repertoires in COVID-19. At the level of the study: PBMCs, B-cell-depleted T cells, or T cells provided the cDNA or gDNA that made up the material.

Germline values: CDR1 SNHLY, CDR2 FYNNEI. This CDR3 is built from 14 residues. V lost 8 bases, J lost 6 bases, and 9 bases stayed unmatched. Enrolment of Seattle patients took place during active infection, and they were followed longitudinally. Study processing details: Amplification of reference gene primers provided the estimated nucleated cell counts. Sequencing used immunoSEQ multiplex PCR; TCRdb keeps in-frame clones, though not all of them. Clone size and V and J calls were adopted from that table, with D and trimming inferred from the DNA. The sample holds about 210,000 clones; 70% to 85% are singletons and the top ten take approximately 8%. This clone has a single count.

The sample consisted of peripheral blood. The receptor was derived from a woman of 80 years or more with COVID-19, enrolled during active disease. The rearrangement uses TRBV2 and TRBJ2-2; 7 nucleotides agree with TRBD1. CDR3 nucleotide sequence: TGTGCCAGCGGCAAGGACAGGTTACCCGGGGAGCTGTTTTTT. Translation gives CASGKDRLPGELFF. Looking up the rest from reference TRBV2 and TRBJ2-2 gives the full variable domain: EPEVTQTPSHQVTQMGQEVILRCVPISNHLYFYWYRQILGQKVEFLVSFYNNEISEKSEIFDDQFSVERPDGSNFTLKIRSTKLEDSAMYFCASGKDRLPGELFFGEGSRLTVL.